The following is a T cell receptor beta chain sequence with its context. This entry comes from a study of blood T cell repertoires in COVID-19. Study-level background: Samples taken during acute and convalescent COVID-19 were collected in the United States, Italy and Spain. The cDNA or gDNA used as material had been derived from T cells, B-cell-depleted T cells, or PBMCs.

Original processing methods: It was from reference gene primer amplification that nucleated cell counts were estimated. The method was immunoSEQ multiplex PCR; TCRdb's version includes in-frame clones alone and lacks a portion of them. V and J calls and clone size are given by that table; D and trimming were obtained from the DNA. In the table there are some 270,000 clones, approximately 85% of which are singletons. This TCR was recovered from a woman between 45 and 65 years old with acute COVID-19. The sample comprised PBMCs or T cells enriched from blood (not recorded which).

DNA of the CDR3: TGTGCCAGCAGCTTAGCAGCGGGGGGGCCCGGGGCCAACGTCCTGACTTTC. As protein: CASSLAAGGPGANVLTF. The V gene is TRBV7-2, the J gene TRBJ2-6, with 10 bases fitting TRBD2. Germline assignment: CDR1 SGHTA and CDR2 FQGNSA. The CDR3 loop spans 17 amino acids. V lost 0 bases, J lost 4 bases, and 3 bases stayed unmatched. Full variable domain (remainder filled in from reference TRBV7-2 and TRBJ2-6): GAGVSQSPSNKVTEKGKDVELRCDPISGHTALYWYRQSLGQGLEFLIYFQGNSAPDKSGLPSDRFSAERTGGSVSTLTIQRTQQEDSAVYLCASSLAAGGPGANVLTFGAGSRLTVL.